The subject of this entry is one T cell receptor (beta chain). As originally analysed: The assay estimated nucleated cells by amplifying reference gene primers. Some clones are missing from TCRdb's copy, which holds only in-frame ones; the method was immunoSEQ multiplex PCR. The V and J calls and the clone size are those of that table, but D and trimming were determined from the DNA. The sample records roughly 43,000 clones, 75% to 90% being singletons. The trim removed 0 bases at V and 0 bases at J, leaving 3 bases unmatched. The V gene's germline CDR1 is SGDLS and CDR2 YYNGEE. The CDR3 extends over 15 amino acids. The data stem from a study of blood T cell repertoires in COVID-19. As for the study in general: COVID-19 samples from acute and convalescent phases originated in the United States, Italy and Spain. From T cells, B-cell-depleted T cells, or PBMCs came the material, which was cDNA or gDNA.

The receptor comes from a human donor in a cohort sampled during active COVID-19. The chain has TRBV9 and TRBJ2-7, with TRBD2 identical over 7 bases. The sequenced sample consisted of peripheral blood. This CDR3 reads CASSVGGGGSYEQYF. CDR3 nucleotides: TGTGCCAGCAGCGTAGGTGGGGGGGGCTCCTACGAGCAGTACTTC.